This T cell receptor (beta chain) appears in the sequencing data of a study of PD-L1 blockade in urothelial cancer. The protocol was immunoSEQ multiplex PCR, while the TCRdb copy is restricted to in-frame clones and leaves out a portion. The repertoire holds around 100,000 clones, with around 85% as singletons. The table lists this clone with a count of one. The V gene's germline CDR1 is LGHNA and CDR2 YNFKEQ. The CDR3 sequence is 16 residues long. Trimming stripped 0 bases from V and 2 bases from J, with 11 bases between. V gene TRBV4-2 combines with J gene TRBJ2-1, with D perhaps matching TRBD2 (5 bases). This clonotype was obtained from a man aged 45-65 years with urothelial cancer. Sequencing used PBMCs, obtained around atezolizumab (anti-PD-L1) treatment. The DNA of the CDR3 is TGTGCCAGCAGCCAAGAGGGTGGGAGAGCCTACAATGAGCAGTTCTTC. This translates into CASSQEGGRAYNEQFF.